This TCR beta chain was observed in a study of cytomegalovirus exposure and HLA in healthy donors. Across the study: The approximately 110 validation repertoires used a platform that matched the one used for the 550 to 800 first-cohort repertoires, as a later analysis reported. Overall study results and limits: A few of the chains that were CMV-associated were confirmed in vitro to be specific for CMV antigens. Both high specificity and high sensitivity reportedly marked the classifier's diagnosis of cytomegalovirus status.

The donors were in the roughly 120-subject validation cohort; that cohort was separate from the roughly 660-subject first cohort. Clones were sequenced by immunoSEQ multiplex PCR, and TCRdb holds only the in-frame ones, with some missing. This sample has 55,000 to 80,000 clones, with 95% found just once. As concerns this clone: Its antigen is unknown.

The TCR comes from a young woman in good health and CMV-seropositive. Source material: PBMCs.

CDR3 loop: CASSQGARSTGSNQPQHF. The CDR3 nucleotides are TGCGCCAGCAGCCAAGGCGCTAGAAGTACGGGGAGCAATCAGCCCCAGCATTTT. The chain recombines TRBV4-1 with TRBJ1-5, with D uncertain. Germline CDR1 and CDR2: MGHRA and YSYEKL. Trimming cost V 1 base and J 1 base, with 17 bases left between them. The CDR3 covers 18 residues.